The next 23 T cell receptor beta chains were all read from a single sample in a study of blood T cells in healthy people across ages. Combining a sample-barcoded 5' primer with a J-beta primer mix, a second PCR ran for about 6 to 12 cycles. Each CDR3 protein gets one entry after TCRdb re-called the 5' RACE reads with MiXCR. The sample holds about 640,000 distinct CDR3 sequences, about 30% seen once. Sequencing was done on a sample of blood. The receptors were gathered from an elderly woman in good health.

This clonotype came up many times. This sequence may be a read error, since a much larger clone differs from it by one base. This chain uses TRBV7-2 with TRBJ2-5, with D maybe TRBD2 (6 bases). This CDR3 is 15 amino acids long. Trimming stripped 5 bases from V and 6 bases from J, with 19 bases between. The V gene's germline CDR1 is SGHTA and CDR2 FQGNSA. The chain's CDR3 is CASSAGTAGGKTQYF. CDR3 sequence (DNA): TGTGCCAGCAGCGCTGGGACGGCCGGGGGTAAGACCCAGTACTTC.

Only one count was recorded for this clonotype. This could be a read error, since a much larger clone is one nucleotide away. The gene calls are TRBV7-9 and TRBJ1-1; 7 positions match TRBD1. The trim removed 5 bases at V and 3 bases at J, leaving 6 bases unmatched. CDR1 is SEHNR and CDR2 is FQNEAQ in the germline V gene (reference sequence). This CDR3 is 14 amino acids long. The DNA of the CDR3 is TGTGCCAGCAGCCGCGCAGGGGGTGACACTGAAGCTTTCTTT. This sequence encodes CASSRAGGDTEAFF. Filled out from reference TRBV7-9 and TRBJ1-1, the complete variable domain reads DTGVSQNPRHKITKRGQNVTFRCDPISEHNRLYWYRQTLGQGPEFLTYFQNEAQLEKSRLLSDRFSAERPKGSFSTLEIQRTEQGDSAMYLCASSRAGGDTEAFFGQGTRLTVV.

The CDR3 protein is CASSYEGQDNEQFF. As DNA, the CDR3 is TGTGCCAGCAGTTACGAGGGTCAGGACAATGAGCAGTTCTTC. This chain connects TRBV6-2 or TRBV6-3 to TRBJ2-1, with a tentative D call TRBD2 (5 bases). The ends were cut back, 2 bases at V and 5 bases at J, with 10 bases in the middle. The CDR3 covers 14 residues. CDR1 and CDR2 (germline): MNHEY, SVGEGT.

This clonotype was counted many times. The chain has TRBV28 and TRBJ2-1, with D perhaps TRBD1 (6 bases). The CDR3 length is 14 residues. Trimming left V 6 bases short and J 8 bases short, with 17 bases between. The germline CDR1 and CDR2 sequences are MDHEN and SYDVKM. The CDR3 loop reads CASRTGTPSDEQFF. The CDR3 bases are TGTGCCAGCAGAACCGGGACACCCTCGGATGAGCAGTTCTTC.

The sample holds a few counts of this clonotype. The chain recombines TRBV15 with TRBJ1-5, with a possible D match to TRBD1 (6 bases). The ends were cut back, 3 bases at V and 3 bases at J, with 9 bases in the middle. The CDR3 totals 14 residues. In germline, CDR1 is LNHNV, CDR2 YYDKDF (reference sequence). The CDR3 nucleotides read TGTGCCACCAGCAGGACAGGACCCAATCAGCCCCAGCATTTT. Protein product: CATSRTGPNQPQHF.

This clonotype was seen ten or more times. The J gene is TRBJ2-7, the V gene TRBV7-2, with D perhaps matching TRBD1 or TRBD2 (5 bases each). This CDR3 region has 13 residues. Trimming took off 4 bases at V and 12 bases at J, with 19 bases between the two ends. Germline V gives CDR1 SGHTA, CDR2 FQGNSA. CDR3 in DNA: TGTGCCAGCAGCTCGGGACCCTCTTTGGCGGCGTACTTC. Residues: CASSSGPSLAAYF.

This clonotype was picked up a small number of times. The rearrangement joins TRBV30 to TRBJ1-6; TRBD1 is a possible D gene (5 bases). Trimming shortened V by 2 bases and J by 8 bases, and 22 bases separated the two germline ends. Germline V lookup: CDR1 GTSNPN, CDR2 SVGIG (reference sequence). This CDR3 is 17 amino acids long. The CDR3 DNA reads as TGTGCCTGGAGTAAACCAAGGGACTTTGGGTTTGATTCACCCCTCCACTTT. It encodes CAWSKPRDFGFDSPLHF.

Ten or more counts support this clonotype. The gene calls are TRBV12-3 or TRBV12-4 and TRBJ2-7; TRBD1 agrees at 7 bases. V gave up 3 bases and J gave up 2 bases; unmatched junction bases: 1. The CDR3 consists of 13 residues. The CDR3 DNA follows: TGTGCCAGCAGTTTCGGGACAGCCTACGAGCAGTACTTC. Translation: CASSFGTAYEQYF.

The table lists this clonotype with many counts. The V call is TRBV20-1, the J call TRBJ2-1; no clear D gene. CDR3 size: 14 residues. Looked up from germline, CDR1 is DFQATT and CDR2 is SNEGSKA (reference sequence). With 3 bases removed from V and 0 bases from J, the gap between germline ends came to 9 bases. CDR3 sequence (DNA): TGCAGTGCTAGGACTGCTAGCTCCTACAATGAGCAGTTCTTC. Residues: CSARTASSYNEQFF.

This clonotype was picked up many times. The rearrangement links TRBV10-2 to TRBJ2-3; a possible D gene is TRBD2 (6 bases). The CDR3 spans 15 residues. V was cut by 4 bases and J by 0 bases, with 11 bases left in between. Germline-derived CDR1 and CDR2 are WSHSY and SAAADI. DNA of the CDR3: TGCGCCAGCAGTGCCCGGGGGTCTAGCACAGATACGCAGTATTTT. Protein product: CASSARGSSTDTQYF.

The chain has TRBV9 and TRBJ1-1; D remains ambiguous. With 0 bases removed from V and 6 bases from J, the gap between germline ends came to 21 bases. The CDR3 consists of 17 residues. From germline, CDR1 is SGDLS and CDR2 YYNGEE. The chain's CDR3 is CASSVGIKALQDAEAFF. CDR3 nucleotide sequence: TGTGCCAGCAGCGTAGGCATAAAGGCATTGCAAGACGCTGAAGCTTTCTTT.

This clonotype was recorded many times. The chain employs TRBV7-2 and TRBJ2-1, with D unclear. The V and J ends lost 1 base and 6 bases respectively, with 7 bases between them. Germline assignment: CDR1 SGHTA and CDR2 FQGNSA. CDR3 length equals 13 residues. The CDR3 protein is CASSLGTVNEQFF. The CDR3 DNA reads TGTGCCAGCAGCTTAGGGACGGTCAATGAGCAGTTCTTC.

The V gene is TRBV20-1, the J gene TRBJ2-3; D gene unclear. Germline V gene sequence: CDR1 DFQATT, CDR2 SNEGSKA (reference sequence). CDR3 length: 14 residues. V lost 5 bases and J lost 1, with 13 bases in between. The CDR3 DNA follows: TGCAGTGCTGCACCCGCAACTGGCACAGATACGCAGTATTTT. It is translated as CSAAPATGTDTQYF.

This clonotype was counted at least ten times. This clone may be a read error of a much larger clone one base away. The V call is TRBV6-2 or TRBV6-3, the J call TRBJ2-7, with TRBD2 identical over 12 bases. Trimming at V came to 6 bases and at J to 7 bases, leaving 10 bases not matched to a gene. The germline gives CDR1 MNHEY, CDR2 SVGEGT. The CDR3 is made up of 15 amino acids. The CDR3: CASRTSGGPLNEQYF. In DNA, the CDR3 is TGTGCCAGCAGAACTAGCGGGGGGCCGTTGAATGAGCAGTACTTC.

This clonotype showed up many times. The rearrangement uses TRBV20-1 and TRBJ1-1; 7 nucleotides align to TRBD1. V lost 3 bases, J lost 4 bases, and 11 bases stayed unmatched. The CDR3 runs to 15 residues. Germline lookup yields CDR1 DFQATT and CDR2 SNEGSKA (reference sequence). CDR3 nucleotide sequence: TGCAGTGCTAGTTCTTTTACAGGGGCGGGCACTGAAGCTTTCTTT. This codes for CSASSFTGAGTEAFF.

This clonotype has at least ten counts. The chain links TRBV28 to TRBJ2-7; 9 nucleotides agree with TRBD1. Germline CDR1 and CDR2: MDHEN and SYDVKM. V lost 6 bases to trimming and J lost 3 bases; unmatched junction nucleotides: 0. There are 12 residues in the CDR3. CDR3 nucleotide sequence: TGTGCCAGCAGGGGACAGGGCTACGAGCAGTACTTC. It yields the protein CASRGQGYEQYF. The whole variable domain, remainder taken from reference TRBV28 and TRBJ2-7, is DVKVTQSSRYLVKRTGEKVFLECVQDMDHENMFWYRQDPGLGLRLIYFSYDVKMKEKGDIPEGYSVSREKKERFSLILESASTNQTSMYLCASRGQGYEQYFGPGTRLTVT.

About this clonotype itself: A junction boundary mismatches the germline segment, possibly from a read error. This chain joins TRBV12-3 or TRBV12-4 and TRBJ2-3; D remains unclear. The CDR3 is 13 amino acids. CDR3 in DNA: TGTGCCAGCAGTTTAGGGGCCACAGATGCGCAGTATTTT. It codes for CASSLGATDAQYF.

This chain uses TRBV6-2 or TRBV6-3 with TRBJ1-1; 10 bases agree with TRBD1. CDR1 and CDR2 from the germline V gene are MNHEY and SVGEGT. CDR3 size: 18 residues. The ends lost 6 bases at V and 0 bases at J; junction bases unmatched: 13. The DNA for the CDR3 is TGTGCCAGCAGGCAAGGCGGGACAGGGGCTTTCCTGAACACTGAAGCTTTCTTT. Translating it yields CASRQGGTGAFLNTEAFF.

The table lists this clonotype with many counts. The rearrangement joins TRBV6-2 or TRBV6-3 to TRBJ2-1, with D uncertain. CDR1 is MNHEY, CDR2 SVGEGT, per germline. Trimming removed 5 bases from V and 2 bases from J, with 7 bases in between. The CDR3 has 13 residues. The CDR3 nucleotides read TGTGCCAGCAGTCCCGATACCTACAATGAGCAGTTCTTC. Its translation: CASSPDTYNEQFF.

V usage is TRBV24-1 and J usage is TRBJ2-5; perhaps D is TRBD1 or TRBD2 (7 bases each). Germline lookup yields CDR1 KGHDR and CDR2 SFDVKD. The V and J ends lost 2 bases and 7 bases respectively, with 22 bases between them. The CDR3 has 17 residues. CDR3 bases: TGTGCCACCAGTGATTCCAGCAGCGGGACAGCAGATCCGACCCAGTACTTC. Protein product: CATSDSSSGTADPTQYF.

With regard to this clonotype: With a much larger clone just one base away, this may be a read error. This chain links TRBV5-1 with TRBJ2-5, with D tentatively TRBD1 (6 bases). In germline, CDR1 is SGHRS, CDR2 YFSETQ. With 3 bases removed from V and 5 bases from J, the gap between germline ends came to 14 bases. This CDR3 spans 14 amino acids. CDR3 coding DNA: TGCGCCAGCAGCTGGGGCGGACAGTCGGAGACCCAGTACTTC. This translates into CASSWGGQSETQYF. The variable domain in full, completed from reference TRBV5-1 and TRBJ2-5, reads KAGVTQTPRYLIKTRGQQVTLSCSPISGHRSVSWYQQTPGQGLQFLFEYFSETQRNKGNFPGRFSGRQFSNSRSEMNVSTLELGDSALYLCASSWGGQSETQYFGPGTRLLVL.

The sample holds many counts of this clonotype. The chain is built from TRBV5-1 and TRBJ1-5, with 7 nucleotides matching TRBD1. Germline CDR1 is SGHRS and CDR2 is YFSETQ. The V gene end was trimmed by 4 bases and the J gene end by 2 bases; junction bases not matched to a gene: 21. The CDR3 is 20 residues long. As DNA, the CDR3 is TGCGCCAGCAGCCGATTACTCCGGGACAGAAGGGAGGGTGGCAATCAGCCCCAGCATTTT. It is translated as CASSRLLRDRREGGNQPQHF.

J is TRBJ2-5 and V is TRBV25-1, with 10 bases that match TRBD2. Unmatched junction bases numbered 17, after V lost 8 bases and J lost 11 bases. Per the germline V gene, CDR1 is MGHDK and CDR2 is SYGVNS. The CDR3 spans 15 residues. CDR3 in amino acids: CASGEVGLARDEQYF. For the CDR3, the DNA is TGTGCCAGCGGGGAAGTGGGACTAGCGAGGGATGAGCAGTACTTC.